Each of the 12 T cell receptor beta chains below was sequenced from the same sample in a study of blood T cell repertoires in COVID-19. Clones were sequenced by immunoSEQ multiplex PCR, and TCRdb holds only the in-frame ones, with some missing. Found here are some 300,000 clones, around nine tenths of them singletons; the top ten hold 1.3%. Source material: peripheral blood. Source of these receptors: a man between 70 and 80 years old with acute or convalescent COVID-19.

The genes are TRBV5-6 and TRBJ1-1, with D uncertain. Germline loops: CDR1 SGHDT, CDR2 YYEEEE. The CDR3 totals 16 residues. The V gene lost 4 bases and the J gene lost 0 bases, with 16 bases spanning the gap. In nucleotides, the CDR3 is TGTGCCAGCAGCCCGATTACGGTCGTCCTGAACACTGAAGCTTTCTTT. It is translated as CASSPITVVLNTEAFF.

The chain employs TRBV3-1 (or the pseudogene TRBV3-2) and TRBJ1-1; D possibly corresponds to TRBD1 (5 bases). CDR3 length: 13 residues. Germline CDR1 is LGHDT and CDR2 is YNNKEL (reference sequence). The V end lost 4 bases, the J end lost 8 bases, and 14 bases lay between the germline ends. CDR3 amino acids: CASSLGSGWEAFF. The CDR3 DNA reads TGTGCCAGCAGCCTAGGGTCAGGGTGGGAAGCTTTCTTT.

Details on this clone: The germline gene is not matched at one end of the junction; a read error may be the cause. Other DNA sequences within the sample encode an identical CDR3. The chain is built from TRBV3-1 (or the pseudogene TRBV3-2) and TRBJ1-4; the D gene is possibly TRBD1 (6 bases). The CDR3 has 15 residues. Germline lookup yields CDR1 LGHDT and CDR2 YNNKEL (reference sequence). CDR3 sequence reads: CASSQANRVDEKLFF. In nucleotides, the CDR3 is TGTGCTAGCAGCCAAGCGAACAGGGTTGATGAAAAACTGTTTTTT.

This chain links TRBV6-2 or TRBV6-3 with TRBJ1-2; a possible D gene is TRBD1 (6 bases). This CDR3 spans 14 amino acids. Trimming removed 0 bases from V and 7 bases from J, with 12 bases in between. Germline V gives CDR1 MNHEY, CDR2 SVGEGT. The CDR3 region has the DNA TGTGCCAGCAGTTACTCTGGACAGAGGGGTGGCTACACCTTC. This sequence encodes CASSYSGQRGGYTF.

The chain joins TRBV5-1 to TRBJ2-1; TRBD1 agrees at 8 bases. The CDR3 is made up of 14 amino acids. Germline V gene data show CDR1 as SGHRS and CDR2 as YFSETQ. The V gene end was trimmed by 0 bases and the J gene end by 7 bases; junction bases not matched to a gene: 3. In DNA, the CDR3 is TGCGCCAGCAGCTTGGGTACAGGGGGTAATGAGCAGTTCTTC. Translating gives CASSLGTGGNEQFF.

The CDR3 nucleotides read TGTGCCAGCAGCTTAGACAGGGTGATAGGGGAGCAGTACTTC. This gives the protein CASSLDRVIGEQYF. This chain uses TRBV7-9 with TRBJ2-7; D might be TRBD1 (6 bases). Germline lookup yields CDR1 SEHNR and CDR2 FQNEAQ (reference sequence). V was cut by 1 base and J by 7 bases, with 14 bases left in between. This CDR3 has 14 amino acids.

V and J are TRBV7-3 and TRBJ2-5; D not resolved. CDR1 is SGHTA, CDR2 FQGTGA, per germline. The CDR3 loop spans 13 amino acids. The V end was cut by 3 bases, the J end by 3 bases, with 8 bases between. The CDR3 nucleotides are TGTGCCAGCAGCTTCAGTCGGGAAGAGACCCAGTACTTC. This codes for CASSFSREETQYF. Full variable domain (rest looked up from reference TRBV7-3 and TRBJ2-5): GAGVSQTPSNKVTEKGKYVELRCDPISGHTALYWYRQSLGQGPEFLIYFQGTGAADDSGLPNDRFFAVRPEGSVSTLKIQRTERGDSAVYLCASSFSREETQYFGPGTRLLVL.

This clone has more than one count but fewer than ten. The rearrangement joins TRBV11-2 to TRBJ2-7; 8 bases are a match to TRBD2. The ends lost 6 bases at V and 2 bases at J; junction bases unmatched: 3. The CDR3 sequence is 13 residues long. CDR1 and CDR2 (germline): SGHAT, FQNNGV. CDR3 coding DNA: TGTGCCAGCAGGCTAGCGGGTACCTACGAGCAGTACTTC. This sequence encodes CASRLAGTYEQYF.

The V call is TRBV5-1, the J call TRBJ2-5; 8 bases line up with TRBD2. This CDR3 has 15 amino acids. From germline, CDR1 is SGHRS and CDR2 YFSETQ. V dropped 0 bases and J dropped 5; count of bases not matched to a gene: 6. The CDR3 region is CASSLDGGLEETQYF. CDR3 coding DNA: TGCGCCAGCAGCTTGGATGGGGGACTAGAGGAGACCCAGTACTTC.

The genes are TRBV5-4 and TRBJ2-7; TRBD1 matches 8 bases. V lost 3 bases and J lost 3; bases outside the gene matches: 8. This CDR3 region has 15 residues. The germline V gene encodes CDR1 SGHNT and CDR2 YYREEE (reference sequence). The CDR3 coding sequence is TGTGCCAGCAGCTCGCCGACAGGGGCAGACTACGAGCAGTACTTC. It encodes CASSSPTGADYEQYF.

CDR3 sequence: CASSYPLRAYEQYF. As DNA, the CDR3 is TGTGCCAGCAGTTACCCTTTACGAGCCTACGAGCAGTACTTC. J is TRBJ2-7 and V is TRBV6-2 or TRBV6-3; D is undetermined. The CDR3 has 14 residues. Germline V gene lookup returns CDR1 MNHEY and CDR2 SVGEGT. The V and J ends lost 2 bases and 2 bases respectively, with 10 bases between them.

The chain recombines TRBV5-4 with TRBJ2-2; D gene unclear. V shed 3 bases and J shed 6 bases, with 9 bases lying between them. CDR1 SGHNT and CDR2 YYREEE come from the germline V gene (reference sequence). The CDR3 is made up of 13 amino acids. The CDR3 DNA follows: TGTGCCAGCAGCTCTATCGAATCCGGGGAGCTGTTTTTT. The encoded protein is CASSSIESGELFF.